This T cell receptor beta chain derives from a study of sequential checkpoint blockade in melanoma. About the study: First-line arms were nivolumab then ipilimumab, or the reverse, randomized 1:1. Maintenance nivolumab came after either treatment sequence.

CDR1 and CDR2 (germline): LNHDA, SQIVND (reference sequence). Trimming removed 1 base at V and 6 bases at J, with 12 bases between. There are 15 residues in the CDR3. This sample's treatment: randomized to nivolumab then ipilimumab (arm A) or the reverse (arm B). Live CD3+CD8+ CD19− CD56− cells were sorted from PBMCs. Libraries were prepared by immunoSEQ multiplex PCR; TCRdb keeps only in-frame clonotypes and omits some of them. This sample has fewer than 40,000 clones, with 88% found just once. The V and J genes are TRBV19 and TRBJ2-2, with D maybe TRBD2 (5 bases). This clonotype originated in a human donor with melanoma. The material was CD8+ T cells sorted from blood (inferred from file names), obtained from a patient given nivolumab and ipilimumab in sequence. CDR3 bases: TGTGCCAGTAGTATAGTTTGGGAGATACCCGGGGAGCTGTTTTTT. Protein: CASSIVWEIPGELFF. The full variable domain, rest sourced from reference TRBV19 and TRBJ2-2, is DGGITQSPKYLFRKEGQNVTLSCEQNLNHDAMYWYRQDPGQGLRLIYYSQIVNDFQKGDIAEGYSVSREKKESFPLTVTSAQKNPTAFYLCASSIVWEIPGELFFGEGSRLTVL.